A single sample gave rise to the 2 T cell receptor beta chains below, sequenced in a study of T cell changes during pregnancy in multiple sclerosis. Clones were sequenced by immunoSEQ multiplex PCR, and TCRdb holds only the in-frame ones, with some missing. The sample lists about 17,000 clones, 88% occurring once. Here the sequenced sample was CD8+ T cells from peripheral blood mononuclear cells, taken after pregnancy. Receptors were obtained from a female donor in good health, enrolled as a control in a pregnancy study.

DNA of the CDR3: TGTGCCAGTGGCCAGGGGGCAAATGAGCAGTTCTTC. This sequence encodes CASGQGANEQFF. The chain has TRBV6-1 and TRBJ2-1, with TRBD1 identical over 8 bases. J gave up 7 bases and V 9 bases, and 5 bases lay outside the gene matches. Germline lookup yields CDR1 MNHNS and CDR2 SASEGT. The CDR3 contains 12 residues.

This clone was seen only once. The rearrangement links TRBV5-8 to TRBJ2-3; D not resolved. The germline V and J ends were trimmed by 3 bases and 4 bases, with 12 bases remaining between them. This CDR3 spans 14 amino acids. Germline CDR1 SGHTS, CDR2 YDEGEE. CDR3 sequence (DNA): TGTGCCAGCAGCTGGAAGGAGTGGGCAGATACGCAGTATTTT. As protein: CASSWKEWADTQYF.